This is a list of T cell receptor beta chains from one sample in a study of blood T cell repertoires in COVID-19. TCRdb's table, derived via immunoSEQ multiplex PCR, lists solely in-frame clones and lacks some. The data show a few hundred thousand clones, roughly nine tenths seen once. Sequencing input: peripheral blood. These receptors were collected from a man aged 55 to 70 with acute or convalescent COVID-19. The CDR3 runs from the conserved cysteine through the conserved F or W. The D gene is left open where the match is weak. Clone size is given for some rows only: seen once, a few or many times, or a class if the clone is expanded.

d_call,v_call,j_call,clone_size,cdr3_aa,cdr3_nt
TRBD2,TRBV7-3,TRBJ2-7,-,CASSQSTSGYEQYF,TGTGCCAGCAGCCAATCCACTAGCGGGTACGAGCAGTACTTC
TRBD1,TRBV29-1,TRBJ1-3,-,CSVEEGGGGTIYF,TGCAGCGTTGAAGAAGGGGGCGGAGGCACCATATATTTT
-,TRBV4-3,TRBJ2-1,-,CASSLSAKRVDEQFF,TGCGCCAGCAGCCTTAGCGCTAAACGCGTCGATGAGCAGTTCTTC
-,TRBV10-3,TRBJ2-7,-,CATYQGLFSREQYF,TGTGCCACCTACCAGGGTCTCTTCTCTCGCGAGCAGTACTTC
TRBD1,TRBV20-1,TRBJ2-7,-,CSASHPMGQGAIPPYEQYF,TGCAGTGCTAGTCATCCCATGGGACAGGGGGCGATCCCACCCTACGAGCAGTACTTC
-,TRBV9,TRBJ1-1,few,CASSPGEWNTEAFF,TGTGCCAGCAGCCCAGGGGAGTGGAACACTGAAGCTTTCTTT
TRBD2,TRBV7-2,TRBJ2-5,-,CASSATSGQETQYF,TGTGCCAGCAGCGCGACTAGCGGACAAGAGACCCAGTACTTC
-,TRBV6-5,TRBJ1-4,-,CASSPGHDNEKLFF,TGTGCCAGCAGTCCGGGACACGATAATGAAAAACTGTTTTTT
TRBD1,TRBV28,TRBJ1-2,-,CASSSDRGHGYTF,TGTGCCAGCAGTTCCGACAGGGGCCATGGCTACACCTTC
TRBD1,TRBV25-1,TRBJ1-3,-,CASSHTGTGSRGNTIYF,TGTGCCAGCAGTCACACCGGGACAGGGTCGAGAGGAAACACCATATATTTT
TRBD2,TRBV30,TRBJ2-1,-,CAWSPGLAGGLLYNEQFF,TGTGCCTGGAGTCCCGGACTAGCGGGAGGACTCCTCTACAATGAGCAGTTCTTC
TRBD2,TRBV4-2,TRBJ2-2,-,CASSRLLAGGAPGELFF,TGTGCCAGCAGCCGCCTACTAGCGGGAGGAGCTCCCGGGGAGCTGTTTTTT
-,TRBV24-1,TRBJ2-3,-,CATSAGRDTQYF,TGTGCCACCAGTGCGGGAAGAGATACGCAGTATTTT
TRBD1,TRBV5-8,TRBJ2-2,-,CASSSGTVYTGELFF,TGTGCCAGCAGCTCCGGGACAGTGTACACCGGGGAGCTGTTTTTT
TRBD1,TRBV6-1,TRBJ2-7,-,CASSERGQGSYEQYF,TGTGCCAGCAGTGAACGGGGACAGGGTTCCTACGAGCAGTACTTC
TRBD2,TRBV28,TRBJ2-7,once,CASRTPRVAGKSSYEQYF,TGTGCCAGCAGAACTCCCAGGGTAGCGGGAAAGAGCTCCTACGAGCAGTACTTC
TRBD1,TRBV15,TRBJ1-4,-,CATSKGGQGPMGEKLFF,TGTGCCACCAGCAAGGGGGGACAGGGACCGATGGGTGAAAAACTGTTTTTT